This TCR beta chain was recorded in a study of blood T cell repertoires in COVID-19. Overall study context: PBMCs, B-cell-depleted T cells, or T cells were the source of the cDNA or gDNA that made up the material.

In the original workflow: The authors estimated nucleated cell counts from reference gene primer amplification. Clones were sequenced by immunoSEQ multiplex PCR, and TCRdb holds only the in-frame ones, with some missing. Clonal size and the V and J genes are those of that table, whereas D and trimming came from the DNA. The table includes about 300,000 clones, roughly 90% detected once. The germline gives CDR1 SGHAT, CDR2 FQNNGV. This CDR3 comprises 15 residues. J was trimmed by 7 bases and V by 6 bases; bases with no gene match: 9. The sequenced sample consisted of peripheral blood. This TCR was sampled from a man aged 18 to 35 with active or convalescent COVID-19. The rearrangement joins TRBV11-2 to TRBJ2-1, with 10 positions matching TRBD1. The CDR3, as DNA: TGTGCCAGCAGGGTGGGACAGGGGCTCAGTAATGAGCAGTTCTTC. This encodes CASRVGQGLSNEQFF.